This T cell receptor beta chain was identified in a study of identical twins. TCRdb reprocessed the 5' RACE reads via MiXCR and lists one record per CDR3 protein. The sample includes 200,000 to 250,000 distinct CDR3 sequences, 10% of them seen just once. This CDR3 spans 16 amino acids. V was trimmed by 1 base and J by 5 bases, leaving 17 bases between them. Germline V gene sequence: CDR1 SGHTA, CDR2 FQGNSA. The clonotype was recovered from a man between 45 and 60 years old in good health. The sequenced sample was memory T cells sorted from blood. V gene TRBV7-2 combines with J gene TRBJ1-1; weak D call: TRBD1 (6 bases). The CDR3 loop is CASSLVSGQGRTEAFF. As DNA, the CDR3 is TGTGCCAGCAGCTTAGTCTCGGGCCAGGGGCGTACTGAAGCTTTCTTT.